The entry below gives a single TCR beta chain sequence along with its context. Here immunoSEQ multiplex PCR was the method, and the copy in TCRdb shows in-frame clones only, minus some. The sample lists some 140,000 clones, about 94% occurring once. The CDR3 has 17 residues. Germline values: CDR1 SGHAT, CDR2 FQNNGV. The ends were cut back, 3 bases at V and 1 base at J, with 15 bases in the middle. This sample is drawn from a study of control samples from healthy donors and cancer patients. The chain employs TRBV11-2 and TRBJ2-2, with a possible D match to TRBD2 (6 bases). Sequences were obtained from blood. This sequence originates from a man aged 35 to 55 in good health. CDR3 sequence: CASSFPAGSLNTGELFF. The CDR3 DNA reads as TGTGCCAGCAGCTTCCCCGCGGGGAGTTTGAACACCGGGGAGCTGTTTTTT.